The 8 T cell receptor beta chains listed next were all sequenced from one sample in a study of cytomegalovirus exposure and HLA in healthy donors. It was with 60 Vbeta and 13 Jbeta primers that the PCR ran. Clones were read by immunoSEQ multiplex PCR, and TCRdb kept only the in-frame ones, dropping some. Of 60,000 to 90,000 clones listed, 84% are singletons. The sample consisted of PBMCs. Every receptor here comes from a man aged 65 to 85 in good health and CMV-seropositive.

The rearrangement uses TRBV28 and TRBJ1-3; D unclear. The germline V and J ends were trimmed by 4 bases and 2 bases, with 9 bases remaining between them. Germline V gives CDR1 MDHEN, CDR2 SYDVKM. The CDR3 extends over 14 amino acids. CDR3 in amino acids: CASSSVETGNTIYF. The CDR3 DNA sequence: TGTGCCAGCAGTTCGGTCGAAACTGGAAACACCATATATTTT.

CDR3 in amino acids: CASSVATGDLETQYF. The DNA for the CDR3 is TGTGCCAGCAGCGTTGCGACAGGGGATCTGGAGACCCAGTACTTC. The chain links TRBV9 to TRBJ2-5, with 8 positions matching TRBD1. The CDR3 is 15 residues long. CDR1 is SGDLS, CDR2 YYNGEE, per germline. J lost 5 bases, V lost 2 bases, and 8 bases had no gene match.

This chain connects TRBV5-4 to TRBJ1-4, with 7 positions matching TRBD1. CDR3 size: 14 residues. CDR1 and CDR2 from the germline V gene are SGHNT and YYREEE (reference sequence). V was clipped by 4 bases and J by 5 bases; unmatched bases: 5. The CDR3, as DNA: TGTGCCAGCAGCCCGGGACAGCAAAATGAAAAACTGTTTTTT. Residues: CASSPGQQNEKLFF.

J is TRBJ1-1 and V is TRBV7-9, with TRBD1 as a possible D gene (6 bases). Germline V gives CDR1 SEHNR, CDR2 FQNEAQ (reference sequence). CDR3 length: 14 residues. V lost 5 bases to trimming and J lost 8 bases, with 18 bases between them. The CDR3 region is CASSPGQDYEEAFF. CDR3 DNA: TGTGCCAGCAGCCCGGGACAAGATTATGAGGAAGCTTTCTTT.

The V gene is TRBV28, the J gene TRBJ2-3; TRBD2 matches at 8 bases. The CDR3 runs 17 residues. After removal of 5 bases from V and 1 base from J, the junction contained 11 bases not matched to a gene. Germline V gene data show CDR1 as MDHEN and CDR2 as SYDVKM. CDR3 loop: CASSKPPTGRGTDTQYF. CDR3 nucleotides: TGTGCCAGCAGTAAACCCCCGACCGGGAGGGGCACAGATACGCAGTATTTT.

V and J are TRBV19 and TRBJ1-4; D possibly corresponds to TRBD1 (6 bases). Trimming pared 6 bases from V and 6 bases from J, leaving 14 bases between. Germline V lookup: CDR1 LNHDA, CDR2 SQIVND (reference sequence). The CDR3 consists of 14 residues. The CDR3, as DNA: TGTGCCAGTAGCAACAGGGCGTTTGATGAAAAACTGTTTTTT. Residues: CASSNRAFDEKLFF.

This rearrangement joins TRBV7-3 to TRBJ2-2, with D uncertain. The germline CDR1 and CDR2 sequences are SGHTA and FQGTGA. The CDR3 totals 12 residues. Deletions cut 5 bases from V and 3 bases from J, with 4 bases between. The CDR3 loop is CASSPYTGELFF. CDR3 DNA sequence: TGTGCCAGCAGCCCCTACACCGGGGAGCTGTTTTTT.

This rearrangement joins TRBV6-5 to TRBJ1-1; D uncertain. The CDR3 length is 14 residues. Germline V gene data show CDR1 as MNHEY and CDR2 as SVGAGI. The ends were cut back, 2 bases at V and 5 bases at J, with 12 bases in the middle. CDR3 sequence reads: CASSYARGRTEAFF. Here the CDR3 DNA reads TGTGCCAGCAGTTACGCCCGGGGTAGAACTGAAGCTTTCTTT.